A selection of T cell receptor beta chains follows, all from one sample in a study of blood T cells in healthy people across ages. MiXCR, run by TCRdb on the 5' RACE reads, gives a single entry per CDR3 protein. The sample holds about 730,000 distinct CDR3 sequences; roughly 43% are singletons and the top ten take 20% to 25%. The sequenced sample consisted of blood. The receptor source for this set is a woman aged 55-69 years in good health. The CDR3 runs from the conserved cysteine through the conserved F or W. The D gene is left open where the match is weak. The size field is filled for only some rows; it gives once, few, many or a size class.

cdr3_length j_call d_call v_call clone_size cdr3_nt cdr3_aa
16 TRBJ2-3 - TRBV3-1 few TGTGCCAGCAGCCAACCTCGACTAGGGAAAGCAGATACGCAGTATTTT CASSQPRLGKADTQYF
15 TRBJ2-1 - TRBV5-1 few TGCGCCAGCAGTTACGACTCGCCGAGTTACAATGAGCAGTTCTTC CASSYDSPSYNEQFF
14 TRBJ1-1 - TRBV5-1 few TGCGCCAGCAGCGCCGACAGTACGAACACTGAAGCTTTCTTT CASSADSTNTEAFF
13 TRBJ2-1 - TRBV7-2 - TGTGCCAGCAACCCCATGGAGTACAATGAGCAGTTCTTC CASNPMEYNEQFF
17 TRBJ2-1 TRBD2 TRBV6-5 few TGTGCCAGCAGACTCGGATGGCCCGGGGGGGGGTCCAATGAGCAGTTCTTC CASRLGWPGGGSNEQFF
13 TRBJ2-3 TRBD1 TRBV6-1 - TGTGCTAGCACCCTAGACAGGGATGATACGCAGTATTTT CASTLDRDDTQYF
13 TRBJ1-2 - TRBV6-2/TRBV6-3 - TGTGCCAGCAGTTCGCCTGCGTGGGAGGGCTACACCTTC CASSSPAWEGYTF
15 TRBJ1-5 - TRBV9 once TGTGCCAGCAGCGTAGGTAGCAGCCAAAATCAGCCCCAGCATTTT CASSVGSSQNQPQHF
13 TRBJ2-1 TRBD1 TRBV20-1 - TGCAGTGCTAGAGACGGACAGGGTTACGAGCAGTTCTTC CSARDGQGYEQFF
14 TRBJ2-7 TRBD1 TRBV13 - TGTGCCAGCAGCTTTCCAGGGGGCGCCTACGAGCAGTACTTC CASSFPGGAYEQYF
14 TRBJ1-2 - TRBV14 once TGTGCCAGCAGCCAAGTATGGGGGAGCTATGGCTACACCTTC CASSQVWGSYGYTF
15 TRBJ1-2 - TRBV12-3/TRBV12-4 few TGTGCCAGCAGTTTAGTCTGGGACCGTAACTATGGCTACACCTTC CASSLVWDRNYGYTF
17 TRBJ2-7 TRBD2 TRBV11-2 - TGTGCCAGCAGCTTAGGCCCCAGACTAGCGGGAGACGACGAGCAGTACTTC CASSLGPRLAGDDEQYF
17 TRBJ2-2 TRBD2 TRBV6-1 - TGTGCCAGCAGAGAGATAGCGGGGGGCACGAACACCGGGGAGCTGTTTTTT CASREIAGGTNTGELFF
16 TRBJ2-3 TRBD2 TRBV5-4 - TGTGCCAGCAGCTTGGAACTAGCGGGTCCCACAGATACGCAGTATTTT CASSLELAGPTDTQYF
12 TRBJ2-7 - TRBV7-9 few TGTGCCAGCAGCTTAATGACGTACGAGCAGTACTTC CASSLMTYEQYF
16 TRBJ2-1 TRBD2 TRBV6-6 - TGTGCCAGCAGTTCATTTCTAGCGGGAGGGTACAATGAGCAGTTCTTC CASSSFLAGGYNEQFF
15 TRBJ2-3 - TRBV27 - TGTGCCAGCAGCCACAGGGCCCTTAGCTCAGATACGCAGTATTTT CASSHRALSSDTQYF
16 TRBJ2-7 - TRBV9 - TGTGCCAGCAGCGTACTACTAACGGGGGGCAGAAATGAGCAGTACTTC CASSVLLTGGRNEQYF
15 TRBJ2-3 TRBD2 TRBV10-3 - TGTGCCATCAGTGAGGAGGCTAGCGGGAGTGATACGCAGTATTTT CAISEEASGSDTQYF
15 TRBJ1-2 TRBD1 TRBV5-1 - TGCGCCAGCAGCTCAACAGGGGCCAGCTTCTTAGGCTACACCTTC CASSSTGASFLGYTF
16 TRBJ2-1 - TRBV11-3 few TGTGCCAGCAGCTCCGCGACAGGGAGGTCCTACAATGAGCAGTTCTTC CASSSATGRSYNEQFF
14 TRBJ2-1 - TRBV20-1 - TGCAGTGCTAGAGATATGCGACGGCTCAATGAGCAGTTCTTC CSARDMRRLNEQFF
13 TRBJ2-5 TRBD1 TRBV7-6 - TGTGCCAGCACCGGACAGGGTTCGGAGACCCAGTACTTC CASTGQGSETQYF
15 TRBJ2-7 - TRBV6-5 few TGTGCCAGCAGTTACTCGATAGGGAAGGCCTACGAGCAGTACTTC CASSYSIGKAYEQYF
14 TRBJ2-7 - TRBV7-9 - TGTGCCGGCAGCGTCTTCGATCAGGGCAATGAGCAGTACTTC CAGSVFDQGNEQYF
17 TRBJ2-1 TRBD2 TRBV12-3/TRBV12-4 few TGTGCCAGCAGTCCCCTAAAATTAGCGGGGGGGCCGGTTGAGCAGTTCTTC CASSPLKLAGGPVEQFF
15 TRBJ2-3 - TRBV9 few TGTGCCAGCAGCGTAGCAACAGTAGCCACAGATACGCAGTATTTT CASSVATVATDTQYF
13 TRBJ1-2 - TRBV28 - TGTGCCAGCAGTTTAGGTGGGAGAGGTGGCTACACCTTC CASSLGGRGGYTF
14 TRBJ2-7 TRBD2 TRBV3-1 - TGTGCCAGCAGCCTGACTAGCGGGGTCCACGAGCAGTACTTC CASSLTSGVHEQYF
18 TRBJ2-3 TRBD2 TRBV7-2 - TGTGCCAGCAGCAGATGGACTAGCGGGGGGGTCAGGACAGATACGCAGTATTTT CASSRWTSGGVRTDTQYF
18 TRBJ2-3 TRBD2 TRBV9 - TGTGCCAGCAGTCAGACTAGCGGGATTTATACTAGCACAGATACGCAGTATTTT CASSQTSGIYTSTDTQYF
12 TRBJ2-1 - TRBV2 - TGTGCCAGCAGGGGGGGACGAGATGAGCAGTTCTTC CASRGGRDEQFF